This TCR beta chain came from a study of naive and memory T cell subsets. Notes on the study in general: No ground truth validated the naive and memory repertoire findings.

Two oligonucleotides, mixed equimolar, formed the beta constant-region primer covering TRBC1 and TRBC2. Each CDR3 protein gets one entry after TCRdb re-called the UMI-ligation and nested PCR reads with MiXCR. The table lists under 150,000 distinct CDR3 sequences, about 17% of them singletons, with approximately 0.15% in the top ten. CDR1 and CDR2 (germline): LNHDA, SQIVND (reference sequence). There are 12 residues in the CDR3. The V gene lost 5 bases and the J gene lost 4 bases, with 6 bases spanning the gap. This clonotype was recorded many times. The antigen is not known. The sequence derives from a human donor in good health. V usage is TRBV19 and J usage is TRBJ1-5; D gene uncertain. The material sequenced was naive CD4+ T cells from blood. CDR3 nucleotide sequence: TGTGCCAGTAGTTCGACTAATCAGCCCCAGCATTTT. Protein: CASSSTNQPQHF. The full variable domain, with the rest looked up from reference TRBV19 and TRBJ1-5, is DGGITQSPKYLFRKEGQNVTLSCEQNLNHDAMYWYRQDPGQGLRLIYYSQIVNDFQKGDIAEGYSVSREKKESFPLTVTSAQKNPTAFYLCASSSTNQPQHFGDGTRLSIL.